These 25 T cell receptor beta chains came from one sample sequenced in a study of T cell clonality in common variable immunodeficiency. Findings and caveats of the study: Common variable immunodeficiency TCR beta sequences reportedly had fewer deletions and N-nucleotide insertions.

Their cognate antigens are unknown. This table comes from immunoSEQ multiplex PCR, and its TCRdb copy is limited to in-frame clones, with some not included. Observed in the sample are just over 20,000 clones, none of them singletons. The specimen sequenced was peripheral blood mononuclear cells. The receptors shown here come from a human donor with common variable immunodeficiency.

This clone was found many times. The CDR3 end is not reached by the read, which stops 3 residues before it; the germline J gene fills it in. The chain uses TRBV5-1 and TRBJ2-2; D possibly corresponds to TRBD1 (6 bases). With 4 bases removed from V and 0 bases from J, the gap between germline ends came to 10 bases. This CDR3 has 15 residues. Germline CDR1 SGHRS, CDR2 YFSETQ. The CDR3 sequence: CASSGGQTNTGELFF. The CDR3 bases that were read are TGCGCCAGCAGCGGGGGACAAACGAACACCGGGGAG.

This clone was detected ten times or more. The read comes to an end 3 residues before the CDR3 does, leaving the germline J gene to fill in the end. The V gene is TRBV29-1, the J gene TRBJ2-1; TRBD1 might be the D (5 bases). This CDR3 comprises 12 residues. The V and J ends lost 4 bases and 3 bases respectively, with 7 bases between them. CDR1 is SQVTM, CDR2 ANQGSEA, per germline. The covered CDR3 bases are TGCAGCGTTGGACAGTACTACAATGAG. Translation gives CSVGQYYNE. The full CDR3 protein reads CSVGQYYNEQFF.

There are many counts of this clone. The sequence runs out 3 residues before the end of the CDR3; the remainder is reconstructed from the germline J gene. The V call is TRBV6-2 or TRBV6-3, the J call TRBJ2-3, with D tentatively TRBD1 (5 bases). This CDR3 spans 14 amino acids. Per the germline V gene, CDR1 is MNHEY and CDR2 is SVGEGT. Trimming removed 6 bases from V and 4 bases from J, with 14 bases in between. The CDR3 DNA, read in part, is TGTGCCAGCAGCCAGGGTCATGCCGCAGATACG. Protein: CASSQGHAADT. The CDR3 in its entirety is CASSQGHAADTQYF.

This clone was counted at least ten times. The DNA read from the CDR3 is TGTGCCACCAGCAGAACTCCTAATGAAAAA. Its protein is CATSRTPNEK. The CDR3 as a whole reads CATSRTPNEKLFF. The chain has TRBV15 and TRBJ1-4; no reliable D call. The read finishes 3 residues shy of the CDR3 end, and the germline J gene is used to complete it. Trimming pared 2 bases from V and 3 bases from J, leaving 4 bases between. Germline CDR1 reads LNHNV; CDR2 reads YYDKDF (reference sequence). This CDR3 comprises 13 residues. Together with reference TRBV15 and TRBJ1-4, the CDR3 gives the full variable domain: DAMVIQNPRYQVTQFGKPVTLSCSQTLNHNVMYWYQQKSSQAPKLLFHYYDKDFNNEADTPDNFQSRRPNTSFCFLDIRSPGLGDTAMYLCATSRTPNEKLFFGSGTQLSVL.

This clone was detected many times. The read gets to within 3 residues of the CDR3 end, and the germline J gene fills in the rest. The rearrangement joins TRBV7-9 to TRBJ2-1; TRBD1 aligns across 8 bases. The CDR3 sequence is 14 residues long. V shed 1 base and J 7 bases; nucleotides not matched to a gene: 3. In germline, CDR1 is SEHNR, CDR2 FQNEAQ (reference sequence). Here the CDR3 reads CASSLVQGVNEQFF. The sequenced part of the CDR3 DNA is TGTGCCAGCAGCTTAGTACAGGGGGTAAATGAG.

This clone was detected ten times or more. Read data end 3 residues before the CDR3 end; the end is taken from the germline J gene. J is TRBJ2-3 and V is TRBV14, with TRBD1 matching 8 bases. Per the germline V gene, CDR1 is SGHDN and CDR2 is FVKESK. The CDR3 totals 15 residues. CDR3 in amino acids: CASSQEYQGASAQYF. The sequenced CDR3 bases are TGTGCCAGCAGCCAAGAGTATCAGGGGGCCTCGGCG.

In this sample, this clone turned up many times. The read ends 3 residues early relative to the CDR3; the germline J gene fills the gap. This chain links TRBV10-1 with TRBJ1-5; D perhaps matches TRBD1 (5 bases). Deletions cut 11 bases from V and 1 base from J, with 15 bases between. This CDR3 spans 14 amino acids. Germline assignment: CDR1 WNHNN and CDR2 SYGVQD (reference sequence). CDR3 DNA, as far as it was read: TGCGCCCGACCCCACAGGCTGAGCAATCAGCCC. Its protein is CARPHRLSNQP. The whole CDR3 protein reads CARPHRLSNQPQHF.

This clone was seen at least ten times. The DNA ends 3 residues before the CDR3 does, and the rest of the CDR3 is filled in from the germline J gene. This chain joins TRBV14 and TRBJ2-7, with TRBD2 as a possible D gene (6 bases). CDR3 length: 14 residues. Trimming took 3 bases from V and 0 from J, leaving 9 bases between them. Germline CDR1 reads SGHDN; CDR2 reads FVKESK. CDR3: CASSHRGSSYEQYF. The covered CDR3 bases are TGTGCCAGCAGCCATCGGGGGAGCTCCTACGAG.

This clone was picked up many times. The sequenced part of the CDR3 DNA is TGTGCCAGCAGTGTGCGACAGCTCAATCAGCCC. Translated, it gives CASSVRQLNQP. The whole CDR3 region reads CASSVRQLNQPQHF. This chain uses TRBV2 with TRBJ1-5; TRBD1 is a possible D gene (5 bases). Read coverage stops 3 residues before the CDR3 terminus; the germline J gene supplies the remainder. CDR1 is SNHLY and CDR2 is FYNNEI in the germline V gene. The CDR3 length is 14 residues. Trimming shortened V by 4 bases and J by 3 bases, and 10 bases separated the two germline ends.

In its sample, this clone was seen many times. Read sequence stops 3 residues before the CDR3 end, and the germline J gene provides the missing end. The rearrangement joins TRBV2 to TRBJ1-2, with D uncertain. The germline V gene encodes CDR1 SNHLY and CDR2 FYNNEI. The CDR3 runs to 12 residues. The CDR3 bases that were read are TGTGCCAGCAGGGCGGGAGAGGAAGGC. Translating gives CASRAGEEG. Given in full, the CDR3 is CASRAGEEGYTF.

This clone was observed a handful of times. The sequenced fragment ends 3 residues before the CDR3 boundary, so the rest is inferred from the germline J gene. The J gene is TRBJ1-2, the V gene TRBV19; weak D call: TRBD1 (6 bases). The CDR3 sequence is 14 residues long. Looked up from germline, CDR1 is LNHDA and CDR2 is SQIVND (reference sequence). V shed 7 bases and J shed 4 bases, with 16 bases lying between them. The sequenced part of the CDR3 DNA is TGTGCCAGTACCTTTGGAGGGGGAATCTATGGC. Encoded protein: CASTFGGGIYG. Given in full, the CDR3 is CASTFGGGIYGYTF. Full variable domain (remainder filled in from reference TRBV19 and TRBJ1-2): DGGITQSPKYLFRKEGQNVTLSCEQNLNHDAMYWYRQDPGQGLRLIYYSQIVNDFQKGDIAEGYSVSREKKESFPLTVTSAQKNPTAFYLCASTFGGGIYGYTFGSGTRLTVV.

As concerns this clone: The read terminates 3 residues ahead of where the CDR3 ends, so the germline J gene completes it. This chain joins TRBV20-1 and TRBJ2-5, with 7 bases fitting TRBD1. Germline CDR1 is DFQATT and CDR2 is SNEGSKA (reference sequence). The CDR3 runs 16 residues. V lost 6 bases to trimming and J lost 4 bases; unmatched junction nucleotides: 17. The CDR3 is CSAETRDRATLETQYF. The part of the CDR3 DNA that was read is TGCAGTGCGGAAACCCGGGACAGAGCAACGTTAGAGACC.

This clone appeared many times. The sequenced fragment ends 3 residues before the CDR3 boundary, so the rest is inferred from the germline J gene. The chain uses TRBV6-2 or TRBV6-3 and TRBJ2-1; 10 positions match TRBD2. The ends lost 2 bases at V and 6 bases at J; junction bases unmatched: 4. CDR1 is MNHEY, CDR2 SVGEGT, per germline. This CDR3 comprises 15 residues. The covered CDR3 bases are TGTGCCAGCAGTTACGTAGCGGGGGGAGGCAATGAG. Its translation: CASSYVAGGGNE. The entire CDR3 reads CASSYVAGGGNEQFF.

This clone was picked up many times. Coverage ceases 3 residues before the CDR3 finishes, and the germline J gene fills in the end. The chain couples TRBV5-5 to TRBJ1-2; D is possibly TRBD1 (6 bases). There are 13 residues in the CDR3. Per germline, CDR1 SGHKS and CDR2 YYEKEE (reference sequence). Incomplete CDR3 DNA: TGTGCCAGCAGCTTGGTGTCAGGGGTAGGC. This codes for CASSLVSGVG. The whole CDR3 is CASSLVSGVGYTF.

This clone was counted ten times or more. Incomplete CDR3 DNA: TGTGCCAGCAGTAAACCTGGGGTCAGGGGGTCCTACGAG. This translates into CASSKPGVRGSYE. The complete CDR3 protein is CASSKPGVRGSYEQYF. The V and J genes are TRBV14 and TRBJ2-7; 7 positions agree with TRBD1. Coverage ceases 3 residues before the CDR3 finishes, and the germline J gene fills in the end. The length of the CDR3 is 16 residues. CDR1 is SGHDN, CDR2 FVKESK, per germline. Losses at the gene ends were 6 bases for V and 1 base for J; bases not matched to a gene: 12.

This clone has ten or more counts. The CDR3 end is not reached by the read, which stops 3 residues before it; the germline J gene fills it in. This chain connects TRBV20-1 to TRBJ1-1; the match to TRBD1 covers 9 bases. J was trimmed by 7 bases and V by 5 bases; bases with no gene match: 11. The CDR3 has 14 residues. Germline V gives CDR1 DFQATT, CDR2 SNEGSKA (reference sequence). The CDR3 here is CSARRTGAGDEAFF. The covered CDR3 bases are TGCAGTGCTCGCAGGACAGGGGCGGGGGATGAA.

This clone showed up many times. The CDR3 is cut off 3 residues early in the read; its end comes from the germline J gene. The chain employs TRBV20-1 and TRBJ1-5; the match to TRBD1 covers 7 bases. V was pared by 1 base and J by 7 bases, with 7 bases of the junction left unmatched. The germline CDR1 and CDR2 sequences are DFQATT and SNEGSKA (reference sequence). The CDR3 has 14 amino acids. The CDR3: CSARGNRGGQPQHF. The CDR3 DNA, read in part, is TGCAGTGCTAGAGGGAACAGGGGCGGCCAGCCC.

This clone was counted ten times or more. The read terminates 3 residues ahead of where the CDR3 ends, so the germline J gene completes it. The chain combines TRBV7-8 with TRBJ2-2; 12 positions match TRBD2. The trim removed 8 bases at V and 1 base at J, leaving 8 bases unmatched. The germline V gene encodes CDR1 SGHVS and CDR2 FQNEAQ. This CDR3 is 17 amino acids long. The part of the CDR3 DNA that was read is TGTGCCAGCCTCCTGACTAGCGGGGGAATGAACACCGGGGAG. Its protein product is CASLLTSGGMNTGE. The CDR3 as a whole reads CASLLTSGGMNTGELFF.

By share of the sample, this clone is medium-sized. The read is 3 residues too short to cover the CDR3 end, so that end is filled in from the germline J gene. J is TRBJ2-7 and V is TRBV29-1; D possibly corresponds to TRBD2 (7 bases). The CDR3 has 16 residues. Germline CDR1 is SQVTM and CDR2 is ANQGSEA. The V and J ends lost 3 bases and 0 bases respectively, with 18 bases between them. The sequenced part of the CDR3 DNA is TGCAGCGTTGATGGGAGGGGGGGGATTAGCTCCTACGAG. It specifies CSVDGRGGISSYE. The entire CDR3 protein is CSVDGRGGISSYEQYF.

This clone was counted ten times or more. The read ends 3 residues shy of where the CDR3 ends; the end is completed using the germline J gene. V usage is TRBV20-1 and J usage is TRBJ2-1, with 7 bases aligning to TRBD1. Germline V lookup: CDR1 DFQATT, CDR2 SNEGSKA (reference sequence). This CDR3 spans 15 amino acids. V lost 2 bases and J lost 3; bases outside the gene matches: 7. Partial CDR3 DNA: TGCAGTGCTAGAAAACAGGGGCTCGACTACAATGAG. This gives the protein CSARKQGLDYNE. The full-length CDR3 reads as CSARKQGLDYNEQFF.

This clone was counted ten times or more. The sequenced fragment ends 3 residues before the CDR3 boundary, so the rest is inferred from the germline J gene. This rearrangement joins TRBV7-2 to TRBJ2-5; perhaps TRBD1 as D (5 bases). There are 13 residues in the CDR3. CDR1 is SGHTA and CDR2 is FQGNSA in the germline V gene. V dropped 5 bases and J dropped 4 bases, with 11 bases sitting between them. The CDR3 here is CASSKTVRETQYF. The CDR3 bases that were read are TGTGCCAGCAGCAAGACAGTTCGAGAGACC.

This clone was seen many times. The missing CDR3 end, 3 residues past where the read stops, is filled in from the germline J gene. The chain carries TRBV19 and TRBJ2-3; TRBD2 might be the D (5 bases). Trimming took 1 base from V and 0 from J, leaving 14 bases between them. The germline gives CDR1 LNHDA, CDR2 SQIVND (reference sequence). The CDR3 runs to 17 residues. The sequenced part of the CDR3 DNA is TGTGCCAGTAGTATAGTCGGGCGGGTCCCTAGCACAGATACG. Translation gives CASSIVGRVPSTDT. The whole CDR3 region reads CASSIVGRVPSTDTQYF.

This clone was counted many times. Partial CDR3 DNA: TGTGCCAGCAGCTTGGGCGGGAGGGACAGTCAGCCC. Translation: CASSLGGRDSQP. The CDR3 in full is CASSLGGRDSQPQHF. The chain recombines TRBV5-6 with TRBJ1-5, with 7 bases matching TRBD1. The read ends 3 residues shy of where the CDR3 ends; the end is completed using the germline J gene. Germline values: CDR1 SGHDT, CDR2 YYEEEE. V trimming: 0 bases; J trimming: 6 bases; junction bases outside the gene matches: 6. The CDR3 runs to 15 residues. Full variable domain (missing parts from reference TRBV5-6 and TRBJ1-5): DAGVTQSPTHLIKTRGQQVTLRCSPKSGHDTVSWYQQALGQGPQFIFQYYEEEERQRGNFPDRFSGHQFPNYSSELNVNALLLGDSALYLCASSLGGRDSQPQHFGDGTRLSIL.

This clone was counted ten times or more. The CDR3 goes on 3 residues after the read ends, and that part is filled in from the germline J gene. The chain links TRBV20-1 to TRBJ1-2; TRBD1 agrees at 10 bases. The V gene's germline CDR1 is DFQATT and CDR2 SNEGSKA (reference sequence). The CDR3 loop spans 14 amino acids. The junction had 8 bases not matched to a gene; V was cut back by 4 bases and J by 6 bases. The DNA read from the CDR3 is TGCAGTGCTAAATGGGACAGGGGAAGGGATGGC. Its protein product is CSAKWDRGRDG. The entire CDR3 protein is CSAKWDRGRDGYTF.

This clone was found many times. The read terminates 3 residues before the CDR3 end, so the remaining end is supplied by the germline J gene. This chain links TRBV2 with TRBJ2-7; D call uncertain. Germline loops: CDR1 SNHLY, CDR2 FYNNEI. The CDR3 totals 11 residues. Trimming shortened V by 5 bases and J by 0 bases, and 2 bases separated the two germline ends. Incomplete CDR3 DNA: TGTGCCAGCAGTTACTCCTACGAG. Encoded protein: CASSYSYE. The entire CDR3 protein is CASSYSYEQYF.